In its sample, the clone carrying this T cell receptor beta chain was seen a few times. This record comes from a study of molecular identifiers for immune sequencing clone quantification. For the study at large: With replicates, the RNA of about 19,000 or 110,000 naive CD8 cells was split five ways and four were sequenced.

TCRdb reprocessed the PCR reads via MiXCR and lists one record per CDR3 protein. The table shows nearly 650,000 distinct CDR3 sequences, with approximately 24% occurring only once. This CDR3 region has 20 residues. Germline assignment: CDR1 MNHEY and CDR2 SVGEGT. The trim removed 0 bases at V and 0 bases at J, leaving 13 bases unmatched. The sequence was collected from a human donor in good health. Some libraries in this study had Jurkat cell RNA spiked in. V is TRBV6-2 or TRBV6-3 and J is TRBJ2-3, with 9 bases identical to TRBD2. Material: naive CD8+ T cells from blood, with Jurkat cell RNA spiked in. Sample subset: FACS-sorted CD8+CD4-CCR7+CD45RA+ naive T cells. CDR3 sequence: CASSYSPGSGRPLSTDTQYF. DNA of the CDR3: TGTGCCAGCAGTTACTCCCCCGGCAGCGGGAGGCCTCTTAGCACAGATACGCAGTATTTT.